The rows below give T cell receptor beta chains drawn from one sample of a study of human T cells and chemical hapten exposure. TCRdb re-called the RACE reads with MiXCR, one entry per CDR3 protein. The table has about 300,000 distinct CDR3 sequences, approximately 5.8% seen once. Sample: whole blood, taken in connection with sensitization to the hapten diphenylcyclopropenone (DPC). The receptors derive from a woman aged 18-29 years with alopecia areata. Some clones in this sample may be carry-over from other donors' samples. Both conserved end residues are part of each CDR3. The order of the fields is clone size, J gene, V gene, D gene, CDR3 protein, CDR3 DNA. The D gene is left open where the match is weak. Clone size is given for some rows only: seen once, a few or many times, or a class if the clone is expanded.

.,TRBJ2-3,TRBV7-2,.,CASSLDRLRTDTQYF,TGTGCCAGCAGCTTAGATCGCCTTCGCACAGATACGCAGTATTTT
many,TRBJ2-2,TRBV27,.,CASSFRSTGELFF,TGTGCCAGCAGTTTTCGTTCAACCGGGGAGCTGTTTTTT
.,TRBJ1-1,TRBV4-3,TRBD1,CASSRMTGGTEAFF,TGCGCCAGCAGCCGCATGACAGGGGGGACTGAAGCTTTCTTT
.,TRBJ2-3,TRBV7-9,.,CASSRRGGLGTDTQYF,TGTGCCAGCAGCCGAAGGGGGGGCCTGGGCACAGATACGCAGTATTTT
few,TRBJ2-1,TRBV19,TRBD2,CASSITAGGENEQFF,TGTGCCAGTAGTATAACAGCGGGGGGTGAAAATGAGCAGTTCTTC
few,TRBJ2-3,TRBV4-2,TRBD1,CASSQEDRGYTDTQYF,TGTGCCAGCAGCCAAGAAGACAGGGGGTACACAGATACGCAGTATTTT
few,TRBJ1-3,TRBV3-1,.,CASSQRRGNTIYF,TGTGCCAGCAGCCAGAGGAGAGGAAACACCATATATTTT
few,TRBJ2-6,TRBV20-1,.,CSASPRADPGANVLTF,TGCAGTGCTAGCCCCCGTGCGGATCCTGGGGCCAACGTCCTGACTTTC
.,TRBJ2-7,TRBV3-1,.,CASSQGGTGTYEQYF,TGTGCCAGCAGCCAAGGAGGTACCGGAACGTACGAGCAGTACTTC
many,TRBJ2-7,TRBV12-3/TRBV12-4,.,CASSFSRRLAAEQYF,TGTGCCAGCAGTTTTTCCCGAAGACTCGCTGCCGAGCAGTACTTC
.,TRBJ2-7,TRBV29-1,TRBD1,CSVEGPGQGGYEQYF,TGCAGCGTTGAAGGCCCCGGACAGGGAGGATACGAGCAGTACTTC
few,TRBJ2-4,TRBV29-1,.,CSVEDYLGNIQYF,TGCAGCGTTGAAGATTATCTTGGAAACATTCAGTACTTC
many,TRBJ2-1,TRBV10-3,.,CAIRGNGHGDNEQFF,TGTGCCATCAGGGGGAACGGGCACGGAGACAATGAGCAGTTCTTC
many,TRBJ1-1,TRBV7-2,.,CASSPDREEAFF,TGTGCCAGCAGCCCGGACCGGGAAGAAGCTTTCTTT
.,TRBJ2-2,TRBV6-5,TRBD2,CASSRGGLVGELFF,TGTGCCAGCAGTCGGGGGGGCCTGGTCGGGGAGCTGTTTTTT
many,TRBJ1-5,TRBV5-1,.,CASSLGPPWNQPQHF,TGCGCCAGCAGCTTGGGCCCCCCTTGGAATCAGCCCCAGCATTTT